This TCR beta chain was recorded in a study of OX40 agonist ivuxolimab in advanced cancers. Study details: Participants, about 83% male, averaged around 64 years of age, ranging from roughly 23 to 80.

Study-wide findings and caveats: The mean number of expanded clones was higher in CD8+ T cells than in CD4+. Some patients who did not respond also had low normalized T-cell clonal expansion. The study observed clonal expansion of CD4+ and CD8+ blood T cells by week 6 at 0.1 to 3.0 mg/kg.

The CDR3 consists of 14 residues. From germline, CDR1 is LNHDA and CDR2 SQIVND (reference sequence). Germline trimming cut 6 bases from V and 6 bases from J; bases unmatched to any gene: 7. Regarding this clone: Its antigen is not known.

Method: immunoSEQ multiplex PCR; TCRdb's copy keeps in-frame clones and lacks some. The sample yields 83,000 or so clones, 70% to 90% seen once. The chain combines TRBV19 with TRBJ1-4; 7 nucleotides agree with TRBD1. The specimen comprised CD4+ or CD8+ T cells sorted from blood, sampled in a trial of the OX40 agonist ivuxolimab. This clonotype originated in an adult with an advanced solid tumor such as melanoma, head and neck, liver or kidney cancer. CDR3 protein: CASRQDRRDEKLFF. As DNA, the CDR3 is TGTGCCAGTAGACAGGACAGGCGGGATGAAAAACTGTTTTTT.